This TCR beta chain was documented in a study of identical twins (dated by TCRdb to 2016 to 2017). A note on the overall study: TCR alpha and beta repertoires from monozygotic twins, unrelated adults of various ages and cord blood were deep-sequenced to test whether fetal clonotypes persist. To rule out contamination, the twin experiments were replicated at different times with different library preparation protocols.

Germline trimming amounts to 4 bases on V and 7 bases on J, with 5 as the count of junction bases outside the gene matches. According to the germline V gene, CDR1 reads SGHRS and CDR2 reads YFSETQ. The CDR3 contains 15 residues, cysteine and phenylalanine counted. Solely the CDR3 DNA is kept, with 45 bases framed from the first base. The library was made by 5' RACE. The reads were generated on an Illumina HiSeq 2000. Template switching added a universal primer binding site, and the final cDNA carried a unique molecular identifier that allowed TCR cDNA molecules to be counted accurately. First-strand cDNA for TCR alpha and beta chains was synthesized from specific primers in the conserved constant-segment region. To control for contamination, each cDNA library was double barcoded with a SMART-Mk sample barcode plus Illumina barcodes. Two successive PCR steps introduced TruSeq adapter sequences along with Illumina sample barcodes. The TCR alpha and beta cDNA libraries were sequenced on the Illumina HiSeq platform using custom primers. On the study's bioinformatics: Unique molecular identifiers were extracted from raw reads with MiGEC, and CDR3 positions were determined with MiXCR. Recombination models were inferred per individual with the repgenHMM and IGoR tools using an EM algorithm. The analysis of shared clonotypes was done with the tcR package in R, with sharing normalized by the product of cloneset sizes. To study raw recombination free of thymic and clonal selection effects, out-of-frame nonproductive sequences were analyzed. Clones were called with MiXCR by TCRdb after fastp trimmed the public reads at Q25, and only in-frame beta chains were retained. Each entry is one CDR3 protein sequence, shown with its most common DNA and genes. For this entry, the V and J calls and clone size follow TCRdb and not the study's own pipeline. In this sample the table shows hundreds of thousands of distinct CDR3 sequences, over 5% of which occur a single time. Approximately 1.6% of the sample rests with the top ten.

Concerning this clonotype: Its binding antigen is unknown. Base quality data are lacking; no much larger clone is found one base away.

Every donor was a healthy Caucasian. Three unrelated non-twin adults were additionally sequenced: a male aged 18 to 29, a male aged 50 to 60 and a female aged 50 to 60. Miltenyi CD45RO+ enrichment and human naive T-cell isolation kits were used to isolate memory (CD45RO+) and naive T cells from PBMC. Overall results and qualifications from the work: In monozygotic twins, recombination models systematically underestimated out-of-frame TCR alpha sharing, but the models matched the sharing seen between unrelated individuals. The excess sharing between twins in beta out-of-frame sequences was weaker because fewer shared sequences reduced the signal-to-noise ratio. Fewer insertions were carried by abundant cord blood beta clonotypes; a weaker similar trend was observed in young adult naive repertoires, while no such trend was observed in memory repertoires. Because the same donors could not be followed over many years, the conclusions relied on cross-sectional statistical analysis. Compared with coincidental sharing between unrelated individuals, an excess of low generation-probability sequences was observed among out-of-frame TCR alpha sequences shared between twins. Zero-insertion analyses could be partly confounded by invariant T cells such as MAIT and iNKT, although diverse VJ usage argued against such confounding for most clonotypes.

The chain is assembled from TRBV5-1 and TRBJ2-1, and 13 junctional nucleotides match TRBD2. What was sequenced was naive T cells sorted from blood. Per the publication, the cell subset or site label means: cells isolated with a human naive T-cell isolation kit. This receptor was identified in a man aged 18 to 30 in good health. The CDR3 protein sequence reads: CASSVTSGRRNEQFF. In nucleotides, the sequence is TGCGCCAGCAGCGTGACTAGCGGGAGGAGGAATGAGCAGTTCTTC. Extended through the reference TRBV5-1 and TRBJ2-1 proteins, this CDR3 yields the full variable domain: KAGVTQTPRYLIKTRGQQVTLSCSPISGHRSVSWYQQTPGQGLQFLFEYFSETQRNKGNFPGRFSGRQFSNSRSEMNVSTLELGDSALYLCASSVTSGRRNEQFFGPGTRLTVL.